One and the same sample provided the 18 T cell receptor beta chains below, sequenced in a study of graft-versus-host responses after intestinal transplantation (dated by TCRdb to the early 2020s). The sample's time point label, in plain terms: cells obtained before transplantation from donor or recipient. Receptor amplification or capture employed the immunoSEQ multiplex PCR assay. TCRdb stores this immuneACCESS table with in-frame sequences only. Part of the clones is absent; in the studies checked, under half of the shortfall reflects unresolved V genes, and no reason is known for the rest. For this sample there are about 21,000 clones; 55% to 65% appear just once. The biggest ten clones account for approximately 0.97% of the sample. The sequenced sample was alloreactive CD4+ T cells from a mixed lymphocyte reaction culture, obtained before intestinal transplant. The cell subset or site tag for this specimen amounts to: CFSE-low proliferating T cells sorted from roughly six-day pre-transplant mixed lymphocyte reaction (GvH or HvG direction). The receptors originated from a human patient who received an intestinal transplant.

The chain carries TRBV30 and TRBJ2-3; a possible D gene is TRBD1 (5 bases). V dropped 5 bases and J dropped 1 base, with 13 bases sitting between them. CDR3 size: 14 residues. Germline CDR1 is GTSNPN and CDR2 is SVGIG (reference sequence). In DNA form, the CDR3 reads TGTGCCTGGGAGCAGGGTTGGGGCACAGATACGCAGTATTTT. Its protein is CAWEQGWGTDTQYF. The full variable domain, with the rest looked up from reference TRBV30 and TRBJ2-3, is SQTIHQWPATLVQPVGSPLSLECTVEGTSNPNLYWYRQAAGRGLQLLFYSVGIGQISSEVPQNLSASRPQDRQFILSSKKLLLSDSGFYLCAWEQGWGTDTQYFGPGTRLTVL.

The chain combines TRBV28 with TRBJ1-5; weak D call: TRBD1 (6 bases). This CDR3 comprises 13 residues. V dropped 7 bases and J dropped 4 bases, with 11 bases sitting between them. CDR1 and CDR2 from the germline V gene are MDHEN and SYDVKM. CDR3 loop: CASIGDRNQPQHF. The CDR3 coding sequence is TGTGCCAGCATCGGCGACAGGAATCAGCCCCAGCATTTT.

V usage is TRBV9 and J usage is TRBJ2-3; TRBD2 aligns across 9 bases. CDR3 length: 15 amino acids. The junction had 2 bases not matched to a gene; V was cut back by 0 bases and J by 3 bases. CDR1 is SGDLS and CDR2 is YYNGEE in the germline V gene. The CDR3 here is CASSVALAGTDTQYF. DNA for the CDR3: TGTGCCAGCAGCGTAGCGCTAGCGGGGACAGATACGCAGTATTTT.

This clone was seen a handful of times. V gene TRBV28 combines with J gene TRBJ2-1, with D perhaps matching TRBD2 (5 bases). This CDR3 is 14 amino acids long. V was pared by 6 bases and J by 10 bases, with 19 bases between. Germline CDR1 MDHEN, CDR2 SYDVKM. DNA of the CDR3: TGTGCCAGCAGCCCACGGCTTCTGAGAGGGGAGCAGTTCTTC. As protein: CASSPRLLRGEQFF.

The rearrangement links TRBV14 to TRBJ2-2, with 11 bases lining up with TRBD2. The V gene's germline CDR1 is SGHDN and CDR2 FVKESK. CDR3 length equals 16 residues. The ends lost 6 bases at V and 3 bases at J; junction bases unmatched: 6. In DNA form, the CDR3 reads TGTGCCAGCAGACTCACTAGCGGGAGAGACACCGGGGAGCTGTTTTTT. It translates to CASRLTSGRDTGELFF.

The rearrangement uses TRBV5-1 and TRBJ2-5, with a tentative D call TRBD1 (5 bases). V was trimmed by 1 base and J by 4 bases, leaving 5 bases between them. CDR3 length: 12 residues. Per germline, CDR1 SGHRS and CDR2 YFSETQ. This CDR3 reads CASSLQGETQYF. The DNA for the CDR3 is TGCGCCAGCAGCTTGCAGGGAGAGACCCAGTACTTC.

The genes are TRBV6-6 and TRBJ1-3; 7 bases agree with TRBD1. The CDR3 is made up of 15 amino acids. The junction had 6 bases not matched to a gene; V was cut back by 5 bases and J by 2 bases. Germline V lookup: CDR1 MNHNY, CDR2 SVGAGI (reference sequence). The CDR3 DNA reads as TGTGCCAGCAGTACGAGGGGGCTCCCTGGAAACACCATATATTTT. It specifies CASSTRGLPGNTIYF.

The V call is TRBV27, the J call TRBJ2-1; 8 bases are shared with TRBD1. The CDR3 contains 15 residues. From germline, CDR1 is MNHEY and CDR2 SMNVEV (reference sequence). Trimming removed 3 bases from V and 4 bases from J; junction bases left unmatched: 5. The CDR3 region has the DNA TGTGCCAGCAGTTTGGCAGGGGGCATTTACAATGAGCAGTTCTTC. It encodes CASSLAGGIYNEQFF.

This sequence joins TRBV27 and TRBJ1-1; D is undetermined. The V end was cut by 2 bases, the J end by 1 base, with 11 bases between. The CDR3 consists of 15 residues. From germline, CDR1 is MNHEY and CDR2 SMNVEV (reference sequence). The CDR3, as DNA: TGTGCCAGCAGTTTACTGGGTTCGGGGAACACTGAAGCTTTCTTT. Translation gives CASSLLGSGNTEAFF.

The rearrangement links TRBV7-2 to TRBJ1-2; 7 bases match TRBD1. Germline loops: CDR1 SGHTA, CDR2 FQGNSA. Trimming removed 2 bases from V and 4 bases from J; junction bases left unmatched: 7. The CDR3 spans 15 residues. The CDR3 reads CASSLTGTVVYGYTF. In DNA form, the CDR3 reads TGTGCCAGCAGCTTAACCGGGACAGTCGTCTATGGCTACACCTTC.

This chain uses TRBV5-1 with TRBJ1-3, with D uncertain. Germline values: CDR1 SGHRS, CDR2 YFSETQ. Trimming took off 0 bases at V and 4 bases at J, with 11 bases between the two ends. CDR3 length: 15 residues. The CDR3 loop reads CASSLEPGWGNTIYF. The CDR3 nucleotides read TGCGCCAGCAGCTTGGAACCGGGGTGGGGAAACACCATATATTTT.

The chain couples TRBV27 to TRBJ1-2; TRBD1 matches 7 bases. Germline values: CDR1 MNHEY, CDR2 SMNVEV (reference sequence). With 7 bases clipped from V and 8 bases from J, the junction kept 13 bases outside the gene matches. The CDR3 runs to 14 residues. CDR3 region: CASKPTGTAQGYTF. In DNA form, the CDR3 reads TGTGCCAGCAAGCCGACAGGGACAGCCCAAGGCTACACCTTC.

The chain combines TRBV7-9 with TRBJ2-3; D remains unclear. The CDR3 sequence is 15 residues long. The V and J ends lost 3 bases and 2 bases respectively, with 12 bases between them. Germline values: CDR1 SEHNR, CDR2 FQNEAQ (reference sequence). CDR3 residues: CASSLKSFPTDTQYF. CDR3 in DNA: TGTGCCAGCAGCTTGAAGAGCTTTCCCACAGATACGCAGTATTTT.

CDR3 sequence (DNA): TGTGCTAGTGGTTTGGTACAAGGTTGGAGGAACACTGAAGCTTTCTTT. Amino acids: CASGLVQGWRNTEAFF. The rearrangement uses TRBV12-5 and TRBJ1-1; D gene ambiguous. V lost 0 bases and J 1 base, leaving 12 bases between the germline ends. Germline V lookup: CDR1 LGHNT, CDR2 FRNRAP. The CDR3 has 16 residues.

This clone occurred a few times. This chain joins TRBV27 and TRBJ2-5, with a possible D match to TRBD2 (6 bases). Germline V gene lookup returns CDR1 MNHEY and CDR2 SMNVEV (reference sequence). The CDR3 has 14 residues. V was clipped by 2 bases and J by 4 bases, with 11 bases between them. The CDR3 region has the DNA TGTGCCAGCAGTTTAGCGGGGAGGAGAGAGACCCAGTACTTC. This gives the protein CASSLAGRRETQYF.

The gene calls are TRBV28 and TRBJ1-2; D not certain. The germline CDR1 and CDR2 sequences are MDHEN and SYDVKM. V lost 3 bases and J 0 bases, leaving 5 bases between the germline ends. The CDR3 is 13 residues long. CDR3 sequence: CASSFGANYGYTF. The CDR3 DNA sequence: TGTGCCAGCAGTTTTGGAGCTAACTATGGCTACACCTTC.

This chain uses TRBV4-2 with TRBJ2-3, with TRBD2 identical over 10 bases. CDR3 size: 16 residues. Germline trimming cut 5 bases from V and 6 bases from J; bases unmatched to any gene: 11. Germline V gene lookup returns CDR1 LGHNA and CDR2 YNFKEQ. This CDR3 reads CASSARLAGQMDTQYF. As DNA, the CDR3 is TGTGCCAGCAGCGCCCGACTAGCGGGTCAGATGGATACGCAGTATTTT.

V is TRBV5-1 and J is TRBJ2-1; D is ambiguous. This CDR3 comprises 11 residues. Germline-derived CDR1 and CDR2 are SGHRS and YFSETQ. The V end was cut by 7 bases, the J end by 5 bases, with 7 bases between. The CDR3 sequence is CASRHDNEQFF. The CDR3 DNA reads as TGCGCCAGCCGACACGACAATGAGCAGTTCTTC.